The text below deals with one T cell receptor beta chain. What it recognizes is unknown. The source of the sample is a study of radiation and T cells in renal cell carcinoma. Study-level points and caveats: Without pretreatment biopsies, baseline tumor clonotype presence was undetermined.

Data came from immunoSEQ multiplex PCR; TCRdb stores just in-frame clones and leaves some out. Here the sample spans 140,000 or so clones, 88% being singletons. Time point defined: baseline pretreatment blood. Treatment specified: 15 Gy SBRT to primary tumor, nephrectomy 4 weeks later. Blood was sampled at baseline, 2 weeks and 4 weeks after SBRT. V lost 5 bases to trimming and J lost 6 bases, with 10 bases between them. Germline CDR1 MNHNY, CDR2 SVGAGI (reference sequence). The CDR3 is 12 amino acids. This sample comprised blood, obtained from a patient whose treatment included radiotherapy and nephrectomy. The rearrangement uses TRBV6-6 and TRBJ1-1; D unclear. The sequence was obtained from a woman between 45 and 65 years old with renal cell carcinoma. CDR3 region: CASSQNGPEAFF. The CDR3 region has the DNA TGTGCCAGCAGTCAAAACGGGCCTGAAGCTTTCTTT.